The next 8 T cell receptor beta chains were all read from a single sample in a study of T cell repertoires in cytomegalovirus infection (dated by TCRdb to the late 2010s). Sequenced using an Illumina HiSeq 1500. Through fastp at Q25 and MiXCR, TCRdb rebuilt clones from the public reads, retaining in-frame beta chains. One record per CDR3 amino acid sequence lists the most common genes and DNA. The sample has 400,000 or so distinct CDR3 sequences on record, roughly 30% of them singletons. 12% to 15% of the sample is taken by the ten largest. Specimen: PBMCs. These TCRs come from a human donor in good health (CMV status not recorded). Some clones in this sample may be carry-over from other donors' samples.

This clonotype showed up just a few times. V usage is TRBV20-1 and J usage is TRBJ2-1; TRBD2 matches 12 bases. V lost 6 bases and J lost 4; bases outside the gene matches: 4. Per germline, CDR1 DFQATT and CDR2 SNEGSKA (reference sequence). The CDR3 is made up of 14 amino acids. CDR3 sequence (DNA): TGCAGTGCGCTAGCGGGGGGGAAATACAATGAGCAGTTCTTC. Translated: CSALAGGKYNEQFF.

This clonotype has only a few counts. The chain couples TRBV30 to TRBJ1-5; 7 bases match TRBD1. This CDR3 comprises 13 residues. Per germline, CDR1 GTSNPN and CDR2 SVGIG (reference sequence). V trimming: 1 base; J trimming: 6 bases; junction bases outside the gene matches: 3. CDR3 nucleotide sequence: TGTGCCTGGAGTGACAGGGGTGGTCAGCCCCAGCATTTT. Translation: CAWSDRGGQPQHF.

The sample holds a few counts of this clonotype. CDR3 DNA: TGTGCCAGCAAACTGACAGGGCCCACTGAAGCTTTCTTT. This translates into CASKLTGPTEAFF. The chain recombines TRBV2 with TRBJ1-1; 7 nucleotides match TRBD1. Trimming removed 7 bases from V and 4 bases from J; junction bases left unmatched: 6. The V gene's germline CDR1 is SNHLY and CDR2 FYNNEI. The CDR3 totals 13 residues.

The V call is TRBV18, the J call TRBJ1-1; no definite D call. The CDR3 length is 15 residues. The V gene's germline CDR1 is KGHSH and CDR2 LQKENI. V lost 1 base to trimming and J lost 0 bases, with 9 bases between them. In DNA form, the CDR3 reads TGTGCCAGCTCACCACAGGCAGTAATGAACACTGAAGCTTTCTTT. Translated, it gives CASSPQAVMNTEAFF.

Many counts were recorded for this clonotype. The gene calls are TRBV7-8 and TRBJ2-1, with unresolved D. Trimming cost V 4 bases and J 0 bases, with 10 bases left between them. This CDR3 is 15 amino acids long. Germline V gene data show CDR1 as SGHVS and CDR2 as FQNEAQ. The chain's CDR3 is CASSSGSFSYNEQFF. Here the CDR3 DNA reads TGTGCCAGCAGCTCCGGGTCCTTCTCCTACAATGAGCAGTTCTTC.

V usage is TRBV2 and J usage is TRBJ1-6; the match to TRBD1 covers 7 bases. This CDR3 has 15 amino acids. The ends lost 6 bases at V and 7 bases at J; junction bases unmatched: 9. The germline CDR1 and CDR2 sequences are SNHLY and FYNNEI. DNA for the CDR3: TGTGCCAGCAGAACTTCAGGGGGACAGAATTCACCCCTCCACTTT. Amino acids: CASRTSGGQNSPLHF.

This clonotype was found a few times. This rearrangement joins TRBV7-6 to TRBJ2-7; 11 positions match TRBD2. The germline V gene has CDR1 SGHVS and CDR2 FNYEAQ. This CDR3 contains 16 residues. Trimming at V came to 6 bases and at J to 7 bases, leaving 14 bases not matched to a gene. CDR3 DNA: TGTGCCAGCAGGCCGCTAGCGGGGGGCCCGGCGGGTGAGCAGTACTTC. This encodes CASRPLAGGPAGEQYF.

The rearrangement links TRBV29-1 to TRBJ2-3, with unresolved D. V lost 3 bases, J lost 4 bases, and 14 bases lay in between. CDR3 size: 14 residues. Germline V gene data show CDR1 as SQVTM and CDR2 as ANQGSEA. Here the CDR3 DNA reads TGCAGCGTTGATTCCTCGCTGGGGTCAGATACGCAGTATTTT. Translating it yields CSVDSSLGSDTQYF.